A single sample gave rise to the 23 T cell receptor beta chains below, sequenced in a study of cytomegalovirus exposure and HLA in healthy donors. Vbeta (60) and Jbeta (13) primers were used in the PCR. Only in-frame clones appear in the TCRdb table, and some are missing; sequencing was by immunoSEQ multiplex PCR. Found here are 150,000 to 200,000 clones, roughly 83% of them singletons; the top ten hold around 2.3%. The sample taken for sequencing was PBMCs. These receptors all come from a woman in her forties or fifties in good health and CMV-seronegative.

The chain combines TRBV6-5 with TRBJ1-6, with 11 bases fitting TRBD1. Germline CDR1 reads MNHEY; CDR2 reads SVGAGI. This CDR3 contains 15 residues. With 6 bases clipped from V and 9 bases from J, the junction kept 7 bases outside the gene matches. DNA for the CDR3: TGTGCCAGCAGGCTAGGAGGGACAGGGGGTTCACCCCTCCACTTT. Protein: CASRLGGTGGSPLHF.

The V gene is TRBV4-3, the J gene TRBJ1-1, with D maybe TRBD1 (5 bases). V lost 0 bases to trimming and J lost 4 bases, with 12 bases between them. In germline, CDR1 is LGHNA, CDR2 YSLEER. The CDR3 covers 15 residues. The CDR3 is CASSQEGREVTEAFF. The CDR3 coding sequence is TGCGCCAGCAGCCAAGAGGGCAGGGAGGTCACTGAAGCTTTCTTT.

CDR3 bases: TGTGCCAGCAGCTTCCGGGTAGCCAAAAACATTCAGTACTTC. This codes for CASSFRVAKNIQYF. V and J are TRBV5-5 and TRBJ2-4; D remains unclear. The length of the CDR3 is 14 residues. In germline, CDR1 is SGHKS, CDR2 YYEKEE (reference sequence). Trimming took 2 bases from V and 0 from J, leaving 6 bases between them.

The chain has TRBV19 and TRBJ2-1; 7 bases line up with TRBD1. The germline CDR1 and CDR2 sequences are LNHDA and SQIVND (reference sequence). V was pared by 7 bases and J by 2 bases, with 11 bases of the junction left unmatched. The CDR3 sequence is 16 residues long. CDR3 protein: CASTNHPGQTYNEQFF. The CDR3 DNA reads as TGTGCCAGTACCAACCACCCGGGACAGACCTACAATGAGCAGTTCTTC.

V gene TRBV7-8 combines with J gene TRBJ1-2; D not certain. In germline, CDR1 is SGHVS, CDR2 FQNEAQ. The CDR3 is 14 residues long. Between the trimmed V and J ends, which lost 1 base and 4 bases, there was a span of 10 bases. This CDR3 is CASSLGQAGYGYTF. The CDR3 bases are TGTGCCAGCAGCTTAGGCCAAGCGGGCTATGGCTACACCTTC.

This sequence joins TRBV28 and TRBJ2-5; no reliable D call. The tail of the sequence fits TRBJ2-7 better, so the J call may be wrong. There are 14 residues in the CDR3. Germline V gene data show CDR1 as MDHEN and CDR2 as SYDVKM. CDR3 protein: CASSLISPSYEQYF. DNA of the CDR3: TGTGCCAGCAGTTTAATCTCCCCCTCCTACGAGCAGTACTTC.

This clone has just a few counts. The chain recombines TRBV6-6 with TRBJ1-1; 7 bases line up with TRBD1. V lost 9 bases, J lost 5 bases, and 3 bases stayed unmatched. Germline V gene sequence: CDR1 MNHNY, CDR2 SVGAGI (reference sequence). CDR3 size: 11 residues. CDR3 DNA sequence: TGTGCCAGTGCAGGGGGGACTGAAGCTTTCTTT. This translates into CASAGGTEAFF.

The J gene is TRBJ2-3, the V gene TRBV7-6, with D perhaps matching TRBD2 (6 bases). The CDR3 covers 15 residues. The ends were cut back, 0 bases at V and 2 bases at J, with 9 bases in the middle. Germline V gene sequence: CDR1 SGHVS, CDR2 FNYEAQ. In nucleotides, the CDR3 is TGTGCCAGCAGCTTAGCGGGGGGAAACACAGATACGCAGTATTTT. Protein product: CASSLAGGNTDTQYF.

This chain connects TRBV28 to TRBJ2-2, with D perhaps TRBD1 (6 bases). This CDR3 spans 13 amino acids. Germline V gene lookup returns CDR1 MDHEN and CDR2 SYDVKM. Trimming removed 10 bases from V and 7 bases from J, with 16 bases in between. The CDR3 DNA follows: TGTGCCACCCAGCGAGGGGGTTACGGGGAGCTGTTTTTT. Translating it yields CATQRGGYGELFF.

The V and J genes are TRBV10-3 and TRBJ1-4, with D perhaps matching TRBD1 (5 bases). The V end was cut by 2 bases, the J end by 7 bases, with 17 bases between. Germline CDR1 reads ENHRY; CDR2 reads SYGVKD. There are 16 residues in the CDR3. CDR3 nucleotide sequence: TGTGCCATCAGTGAGGCTAACGGGGGATATAGTGAAAAACTGTTTTTT. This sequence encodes CAISEANGGYSEKLFF.

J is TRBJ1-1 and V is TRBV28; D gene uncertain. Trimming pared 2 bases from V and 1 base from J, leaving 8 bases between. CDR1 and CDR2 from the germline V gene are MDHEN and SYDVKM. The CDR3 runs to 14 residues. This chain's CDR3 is CASSLGRWNTEAFF. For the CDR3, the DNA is TGTGCCAGCAGTTTAGGCAGGTGGAACACTGAAGCTTTCTTT.

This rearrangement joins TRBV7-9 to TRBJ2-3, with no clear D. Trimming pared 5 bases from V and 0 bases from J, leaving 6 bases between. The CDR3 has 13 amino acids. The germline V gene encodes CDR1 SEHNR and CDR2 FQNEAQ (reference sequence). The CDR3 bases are TGTGCCAGCAGCCCCCCTAGCACAGATACGCAGTATTTT. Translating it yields CASSPPSTDTQYF.

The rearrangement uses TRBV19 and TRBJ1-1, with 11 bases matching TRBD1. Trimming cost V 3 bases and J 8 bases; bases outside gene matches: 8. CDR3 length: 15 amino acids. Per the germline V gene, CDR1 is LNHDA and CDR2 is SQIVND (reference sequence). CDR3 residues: CASSISGQGVSEAFF. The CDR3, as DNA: TGTGCCAGTAGTATTTCGGGACAGGGGGTTTCGGAAGCTTTCTTT.

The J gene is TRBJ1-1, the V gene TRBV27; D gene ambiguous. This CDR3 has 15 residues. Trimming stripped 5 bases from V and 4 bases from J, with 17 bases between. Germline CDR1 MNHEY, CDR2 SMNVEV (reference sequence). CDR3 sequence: CASSPLRVGSTEAFF. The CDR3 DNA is TGTGCCAGCAGTCCTCTGAGGGTGGGGAGCACTGAAGCTTTCTTT.

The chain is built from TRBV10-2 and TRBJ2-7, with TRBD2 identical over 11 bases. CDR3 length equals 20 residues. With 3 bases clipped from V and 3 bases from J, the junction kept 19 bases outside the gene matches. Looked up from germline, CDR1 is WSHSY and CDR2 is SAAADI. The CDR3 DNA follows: TGCGCCAGCAGTGACCCCACCTCGCGCCTTTGGACTAGCGGGTTCTACGAGCAGTACTTC. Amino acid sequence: CASSDPTSRLWTSGFYEQYF.

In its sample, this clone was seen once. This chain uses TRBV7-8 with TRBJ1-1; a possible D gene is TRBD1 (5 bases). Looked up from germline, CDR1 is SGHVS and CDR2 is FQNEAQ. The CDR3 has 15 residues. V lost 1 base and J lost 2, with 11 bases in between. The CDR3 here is CASSLVVGGNTEAFF. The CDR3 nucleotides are TGTGCCAGCAGCTTAGTCGTCGGGGGAAACACTGAAGCTTTCTTT.

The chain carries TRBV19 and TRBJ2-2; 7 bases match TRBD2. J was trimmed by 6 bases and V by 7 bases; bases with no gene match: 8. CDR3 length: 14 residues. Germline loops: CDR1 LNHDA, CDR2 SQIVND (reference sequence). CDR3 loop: CASTLREYAGELFF. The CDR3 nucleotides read TGTGCCAGTACCTTGCGGGAGTACGCCGGGGAGCTGTTTTTT.

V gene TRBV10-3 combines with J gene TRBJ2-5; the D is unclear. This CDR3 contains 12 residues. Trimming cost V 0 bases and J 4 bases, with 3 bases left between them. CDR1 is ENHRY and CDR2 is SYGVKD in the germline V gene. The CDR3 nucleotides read TGTGCCATCAGTGAGTCCCGAGAGACCCAGTACTTC. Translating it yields CAISESRETQYF.

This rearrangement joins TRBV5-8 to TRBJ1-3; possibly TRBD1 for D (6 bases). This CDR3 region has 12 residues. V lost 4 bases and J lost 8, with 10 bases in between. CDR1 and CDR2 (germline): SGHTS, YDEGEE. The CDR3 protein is CASSPRGDTIYF. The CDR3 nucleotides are TGTGCCAGCAGCCCCAGGGGCGACACCATATATTTT.

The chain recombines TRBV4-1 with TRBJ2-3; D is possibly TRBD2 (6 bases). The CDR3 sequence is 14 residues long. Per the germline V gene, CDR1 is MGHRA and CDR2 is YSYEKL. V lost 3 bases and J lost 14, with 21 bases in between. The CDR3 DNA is TGCGCCAGCAGCCACGGGGGTACCGGGAGTCATCCGTATTTT. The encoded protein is CASSHGGTGSHPYF.

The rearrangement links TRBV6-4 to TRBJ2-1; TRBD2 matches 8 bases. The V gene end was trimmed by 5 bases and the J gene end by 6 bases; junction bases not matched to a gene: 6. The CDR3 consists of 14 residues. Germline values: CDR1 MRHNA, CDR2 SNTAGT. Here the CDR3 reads CASSSPGLGNEQFF. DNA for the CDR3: TGTGCCAGCAGTTCTCCGGGACTAGGCAATGAGCAGTTCTTC.

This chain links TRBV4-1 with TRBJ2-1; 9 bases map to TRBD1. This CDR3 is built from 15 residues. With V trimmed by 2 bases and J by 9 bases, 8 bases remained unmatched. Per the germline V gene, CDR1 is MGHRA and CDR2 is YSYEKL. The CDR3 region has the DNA TGCGCCAGCAGCCAAATCGGGACAGGGACTACTGAGCAGTTCTTC. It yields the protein CASSQIGTGTTEQFF.

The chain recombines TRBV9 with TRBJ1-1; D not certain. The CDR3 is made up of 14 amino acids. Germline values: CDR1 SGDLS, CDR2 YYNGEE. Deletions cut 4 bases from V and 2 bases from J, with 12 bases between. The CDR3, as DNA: TGTGCCAGCAGCTCGGAACTACCCAACACTGAAGCTTTCTTT. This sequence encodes CASSSELPNTEAFF. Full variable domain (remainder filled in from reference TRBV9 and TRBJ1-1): DSGVTQTPKHLITATGQRVTLRCSPRSGDLSVYWYQQSLDQGLQFLIQYYNGEERAKGNILERFSAQQFPDLHSELNLSSLELGDSALYFCASSSELPNTEAFFGQGTRLTVV.